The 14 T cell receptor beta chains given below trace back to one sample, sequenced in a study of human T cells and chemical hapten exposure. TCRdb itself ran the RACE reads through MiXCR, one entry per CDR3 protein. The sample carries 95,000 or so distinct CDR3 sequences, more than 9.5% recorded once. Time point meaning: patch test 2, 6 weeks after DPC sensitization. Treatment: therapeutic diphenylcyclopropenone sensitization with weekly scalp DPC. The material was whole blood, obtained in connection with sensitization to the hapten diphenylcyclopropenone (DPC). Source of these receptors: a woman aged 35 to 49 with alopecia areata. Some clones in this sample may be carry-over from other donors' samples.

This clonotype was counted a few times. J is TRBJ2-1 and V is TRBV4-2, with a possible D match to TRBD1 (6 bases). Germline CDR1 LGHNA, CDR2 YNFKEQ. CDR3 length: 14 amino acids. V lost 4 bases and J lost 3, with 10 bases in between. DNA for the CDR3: TGTGCCAGCAGCCCAACAGGGAACTACAATGAGCAGTTCTTC. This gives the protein CASSPTGNYNEQFF.

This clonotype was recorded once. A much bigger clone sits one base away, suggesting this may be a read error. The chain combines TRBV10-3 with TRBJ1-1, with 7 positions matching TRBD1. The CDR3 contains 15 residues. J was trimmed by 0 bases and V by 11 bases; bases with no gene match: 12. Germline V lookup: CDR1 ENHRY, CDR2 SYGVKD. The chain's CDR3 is CAQRQGGSMNTEAFF. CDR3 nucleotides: TGTGCCCAGCGACAGGGCGGGAGCATGAACACTGAAGCTTTCTTT.

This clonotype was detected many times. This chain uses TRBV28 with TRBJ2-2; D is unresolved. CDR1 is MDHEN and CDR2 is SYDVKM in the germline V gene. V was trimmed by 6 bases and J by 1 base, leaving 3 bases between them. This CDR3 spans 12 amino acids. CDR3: CASRMNTGELFF. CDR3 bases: TGTGCCAGCAGAATGAACACCGGGGAGCTGTTTTTT.

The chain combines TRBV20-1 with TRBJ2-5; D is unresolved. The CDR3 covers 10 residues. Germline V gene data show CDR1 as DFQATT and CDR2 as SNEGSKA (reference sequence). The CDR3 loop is CRAAGRTQYF. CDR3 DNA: TGCAGGGCTGCTGGTAGGACCCAGTACTTC.

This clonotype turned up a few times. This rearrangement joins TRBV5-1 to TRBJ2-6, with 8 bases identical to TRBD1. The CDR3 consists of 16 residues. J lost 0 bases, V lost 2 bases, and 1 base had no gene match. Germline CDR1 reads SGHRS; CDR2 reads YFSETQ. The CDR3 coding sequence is TGCGCCAGCAGCTTCGACAGGGGCTCTGGGGCCAACGTCCTGACTTTC. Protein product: CASSFDRGSGANVLTF.

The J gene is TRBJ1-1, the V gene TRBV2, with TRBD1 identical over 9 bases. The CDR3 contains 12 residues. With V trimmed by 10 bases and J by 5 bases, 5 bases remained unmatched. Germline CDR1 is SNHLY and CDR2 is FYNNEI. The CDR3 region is CAIGTGRTEAFF. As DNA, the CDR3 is TGTGCCATCGGGACAGGGAGAACTGAAGCTTTCTTT. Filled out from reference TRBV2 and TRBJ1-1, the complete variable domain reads EPEVTQTPSHQVTQMGQEVILRCVPISNHLYFYWYRQILGQKVEFLVSFYNNEISEKSEIFDDQFSVERPDGSNFTLKIRSTKLEDSAMYFCAIGTGRTEAFFGQGTRLTVV.

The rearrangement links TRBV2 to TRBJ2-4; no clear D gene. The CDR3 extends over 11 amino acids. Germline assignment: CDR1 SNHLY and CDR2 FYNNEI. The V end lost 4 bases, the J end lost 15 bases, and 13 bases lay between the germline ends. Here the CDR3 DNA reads TGTGCCAGCAGTGGCGCTTCTCTGGTGTACTTC. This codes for CASSGASLVYF.

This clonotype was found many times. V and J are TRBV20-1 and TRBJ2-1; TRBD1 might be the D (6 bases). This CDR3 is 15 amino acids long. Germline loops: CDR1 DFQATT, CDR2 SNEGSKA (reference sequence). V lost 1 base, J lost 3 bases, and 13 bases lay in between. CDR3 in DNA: TGCAGTGCTAGAGCCCCTGGGGGCCGCTACAATGAGCAGTTCTTC. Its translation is CSARAPGGRYNEQFF.

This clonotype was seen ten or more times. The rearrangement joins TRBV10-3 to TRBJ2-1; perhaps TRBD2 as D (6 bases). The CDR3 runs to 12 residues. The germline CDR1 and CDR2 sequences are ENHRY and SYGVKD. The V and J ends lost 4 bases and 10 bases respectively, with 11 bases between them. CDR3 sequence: CAISVPSGEQFF. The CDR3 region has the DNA TGTGCCATCAGTGTTCCCAGCGGGGAGCAGTTCTTC.

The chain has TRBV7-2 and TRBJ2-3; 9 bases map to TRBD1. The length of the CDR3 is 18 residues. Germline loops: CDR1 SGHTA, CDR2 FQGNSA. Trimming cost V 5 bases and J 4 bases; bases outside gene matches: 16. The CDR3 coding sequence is TGTGCCAGCAGCCTATTGGGACAGGGTCCCTCGGCCGCAGATACGCAGTATTTT. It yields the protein CASSLLGQGPSAADTQYF.

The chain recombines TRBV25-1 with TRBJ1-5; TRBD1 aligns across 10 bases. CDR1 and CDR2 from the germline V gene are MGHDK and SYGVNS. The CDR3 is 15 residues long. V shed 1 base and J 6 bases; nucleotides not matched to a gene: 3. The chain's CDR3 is CASSEWGDRGQPQHF. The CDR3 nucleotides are TGTGCCAGCAGTGAATGGGGGGACAGGGGTCAGCCCCAGCATTTT.

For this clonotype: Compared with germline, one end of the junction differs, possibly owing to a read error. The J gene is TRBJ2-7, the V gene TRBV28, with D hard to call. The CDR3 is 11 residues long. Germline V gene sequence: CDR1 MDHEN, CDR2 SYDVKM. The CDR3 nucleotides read TGTGCCAGCAGCTTATCGAGCGAGCAGTACTTC. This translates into CASSLSSEQYF.

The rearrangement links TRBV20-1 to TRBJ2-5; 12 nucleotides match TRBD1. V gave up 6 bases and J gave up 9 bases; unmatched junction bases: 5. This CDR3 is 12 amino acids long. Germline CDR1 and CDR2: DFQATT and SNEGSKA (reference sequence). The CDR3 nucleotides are TGCAGTGCAAAGGGACAGGGGGCCTCCCAGTACTTC. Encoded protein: CSAKGQGASQYF.

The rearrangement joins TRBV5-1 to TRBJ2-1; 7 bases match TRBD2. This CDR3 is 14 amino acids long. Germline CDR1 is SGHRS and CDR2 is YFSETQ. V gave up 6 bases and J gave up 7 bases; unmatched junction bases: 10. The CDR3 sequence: CASTPGGAGNEQFF. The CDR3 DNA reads TGCGCCAGCACCCCGGGAGGCGCGGGAAATGAGCAGTTCTTC.